These 24 T cell receptor beta chains came from one sample sequenced in a study of cytomegalovirus exposure and HLA in healthy donors. Use of 60 Vbeta and 13 Jbeta primers characterized the PCR. Only in-frame clones appear in the TCRdb table, and some are missing; sequencing was by immunoSEQ multiplex PCR. The sample records 150,000 to 200,000 clones, over 75% being singletons. Sequencing was carried out using PBMCs. Every receptor here comes from a woman aged 25 to 39 in good health and CMV-seronegative.

The chain joins TRBV5-6 to TRBJ1-2; 10 nucleotides match TRBD1. CDR1 and CDR2 (germline): SGHDT, YYEEEE. V gave up 4 bases and J gave up 4 bases; unmatched junction bases: 7. There are 15 residues in the CDR3. CDR3 nucleotides: TGTGCCAGCAGCCCCGGGACAGGGGTGGCCTATGGCTACACCTTC. Translation gives CASSPGTGVAYGYTF.

This clone was counted a few times. The chain uses TRBV6-1 and TRBJ1-2, with D possibly TRBD1 on 5 matching bases. CDR1 and CDR2 (germline): MNHNS, SASEGT. The CDR3 consists of 16 residues. Trimming took 0 bases from V and 4 from J, leaving 15 bases between them. The CDR3 here is CASSEASGGAGYGYTF. CDR3 in DNA: TGTGCCAGCAGTGAAGCCTCGGGAGGGGCCGGCTATGGCTACACCTTC.

The rearrangement links TRBV27 to TRBJ1-4, with TRBD1 as a possible D gene (5 bases). The CDR3 length is 18 residues. Trimming pared 5 bases from V and 0 bases from J, leaving 19 bases between. CDR1 is MNHEY and CDR2 is SMNVEV in the germline V gene (reference sequence). CDR3 nucleotide sequence: TGTGCCAGCAGTACGGGTTGGGGGGAAGGCTCAACTAATGAAAAACTGTTTTTT. Translating gives CASSTGWGEGSTNEKLFF.

The V call is TRBV12-5, the J call TRBJ1-5, with D uncertain. CDR1 LGHNT and CDR2 FRNRAP come from the germline V gene. The CDR3 is 16 residues long. V dropped 3 bases and J dropped 0 bases, with 12 bases sitting between them. CDR3 sequence: CASGFVPLHSNQPQHF. The CDR3 nucleotides read TGTGCTAGTGGTTTCGTGCCACTGCATAGCAATCAGCCCCAGCATTTT.

J is TRBJ2-5 and V is TRBV6-6; 7 nucleotides align to TRBD2. V lost 5 bases to trimming and J lost 1 base; unmatched junction nucleotides: 10. The CDR3 consists of 16 residues. Germline V gene sequence: CDR1 MNHNY, CDR2 SVGAGI (reference sequence). CDR3 amino acids: CASSTSLGGSQETQYF. In nucleotides, the CDR3 is TGTGCCAGCAGTACCTCTCTTGGCGGGAGCCAAGAGACCCAGTACTTC.

V usage is TRBV6-1 and J usage is TRBJ2-2; 9 nucleotides agree with TRBD1. The CDR3 is 15 residues long. The V segment lost 7 bases and the J segment 5 bases; nucleotides outside the gene matches: 8. The germline gives CDR1 MNHNS, CDR2 SASEGT. The CDR3 is CASTVGQGWTGELFF. The CDR3 DNA follows: TGTGCCAGCACCGTCGGACAGGGGTGGACCGGGGAGCTGTTTTTT.

The rearrangement uses TRBV11-3 and TRBJ2-5; 8 bases align to TRBD2. V dropped 5 bases and J dropped 4; count of bases not matched to a gene: 0. The CDR3 contains 12 residues. In germline, CDR1 is SGHNT, CDR2 YENEEA. This CDR3 is CASSSGGETQYF. In nucleotides, the CDR3 is TGTGCCAGCAGCAGCGGGGGAGAGACCCAGTACTTC.

The CDR3 bases are TGTGCCAGCAGCCCTCGGACTAGCGGGGCGCCCACGTACAATGAGCAGTTCTTC. Protein: CASSPRTSGAPTYNEQFF. The J gene is TRBJ2-1, the V gene TRBV5-4; 12 positions match TRBD2. The CDR3 contains 18 residues. V shed 4 bases, J shed 4 bases, and the junction held 12 bases outside the gene matches. Germline V gives CDR1 SGHNT, CDR2 YYREEE (reference sequence).

V and J are TRBV9 and TRBJ2-7; 7 bases are shared with TRBD2. Germline trimming cut 3 bases from V and 3 bases from J; bases unmatched to any gene: 9. This CDR3 comprises 15 residues. Germline loops: CDR1 SGDLS, CDR2 YYNGEE. The CDR3 DNA is TGTGCCAGCAGCGGGGGAGGGAGTGAGGACTACGAGCAGTACTTC. As protein: CASSGGGSEDYEQYF.

This chain uses TRBV5-6 with TRBJ2-3; 8 bases are shared with TRBD2. The V gene end was trimmed by 0 bases and the J gene end by 2 bases; junction bases not matched to a gene: 2. The CDR3 consists of 15 residues. Germline values: CDR1 SGHDT, CDR2 YYEEEE. In nucleotides, the CDR3 is TGTGCCAGCAGCTTGGGACTAGCGCACACAGATACGCAGTATTTT. Encoded protein: CASSLGLAHTDTQYF.

The chain carries TRBV4-2 and TRBJ2-2; 10 bases align to TRBD2. The V and J ends lost 5 bases and 7 bases, in that order; junction bases with no gene match: 10. Germline CDR1 is LGHNA and CDR2 is YNFKEQ. CDR3 size: 16 residues. CDR3 residues: CASSSVLAGHNGELFF. The CDR3 nucleotides read TGTGCCAGCAGCTCGGTACTAGCGGGACATAACGGGGAGCTGTTTTTT.

CDR3 in DNA: TGCGCCAGCAGCTTGTCGACAGGAAACACCATATATTTT. This gives the protein CASSLSTGNTIYF. The chain employs TRBV5-1 and TRBJ1-3, with D unresolved. Germline values: CDR1 SGHRS, CDR2 YFSETQ. The CDR3 spans 13 residues. The V gene lost 1 base and the J gene lost 4 bases, with 6 bases spanning the gap.

This chain uses TRBV19 with TRBJ1-2, with 11 bases lining up with TRBD1. J was trimmed by 4 bases and V by 0 bases; bases with no gene match: 13. The CDR3 is 19 residues long. Germline lookup yields CDR1 LNHDA and CDR2 SQIVND (reference sequence). CDR3 sequence: CASSIERTGGASRTYGYTF. CDR3 DNA sequence: TGTGCCAGTAGTATAGAAAGGACAGGGGGCGCATCTCGAACCTATGGCTACACCTTC.

The V call is TRBV7-2, the J call TRBJ1-6; D may be TRBD1 (6 bases). The CDR3 spans 16 residues. CDR1 SGHTA and CDR2 FQGNSA come from the germline V gene. V lost 5 bases, J lost 1 base, and 12 bases lay in between. The CDR3 loop is CASSAYRESYNSPLHF. CDR3 nucleotides: TGTGCCAGCAGCGCCTACAGGGAATCCTATAATTCACCCCTCCACTTT.

The chain uses TRBV6-6 and TRBJ1-2; a weak D match, TRBD1 (5 bases). The CDR3 contains 14 residues. In germline, CDR1 is MNHNY, CDR2 SVGAGI (reference sequence). V gave up 5 bases and J gave up 6 bases, with 16 bases separating them. The CDR3 bases are TGTGCCAGCAGTCCCGGGAGGGGTTGGGATGGCTACACCTTC. It codes for CASSPGRGWDGYTF.

The J gene is TRBJ1-2, the V gene TRBV19, with 10 bases identical to TRBD1. The CDR3 consists of 14 residues. V dropped 6 bases and J dropped 3; count of bases not matched to a gene: 4. CDR1 is LNHDA and CDR2 is SQIVND in the germline V gene (reference sequence). CDR3 in amino acids: CASRRDRGYYGYTF. CDR3 nucleotides: TGTGCCAGTAGACGGGACAGGGGATACTATGGCTACACCTTC. Complete variable domain (other parts from reference TRBV19 and TRBJ1-2): DGGITQSPKYLFRKEGQNVTLSCEQNLNHDAMYWYRQDPGQGLRLIYYSQIVNDFQKGDIAEGYSVSREKKESFPLTVTSAQKNPTAFYLCASRRDRGYYGYTFGSGTRLTVV.

This rearrangement joins TRBV28 to TRBJ2-1; 9 bases match TRBD2. The CDR3 is 16 residues long. The germline CDR1 and CDR2 sequences are MDHEN and SYDVKM. The V and J ends lost 8 bases and 0 bases, in that order; junction bases with no gene match: 8. CDR3 DNA sequence: TGTGCCAGCGACGATAGCGGGAGCAACTCCTACAATGAGCAGTTCTTC. It translates to CASDDSGSNSYNEQFF.

The chain employs TRBV4-3 and TRBJ2-3; 10 bases match TRBD2. The CDR3 spans 17 residues. CDR1 is LGHNA, CDR2 YSLEER, per germline. Trimming removed 3 bases from V and 3 bases from J; junction bases left unmatched: 9. The CDR3 nucleotides are TGCGCCAGCAGCCAGACCCTAGCGGGAGCAGGAACAGATACGCAGTATTTT. Residues: CASSQTLAGAGTDTQYF.

This chain uses TRBV19 with TRBJ2-4; D is unresolved. This CDR3 spans 16 amino acids. The V gene's germline CDR1 is LNHDA and CDR2 SQIVND (reference sequence). Trimming removed 3 bases at V and 0 bases at J, with 12 bases between. CDR3 bases: TGTGCCAGTAGTATTGAGGATGCGTTAGCCAAAAACATTCAGTACTTC. This translates into CASSIEDALAKNIQYF.

V and J are TRBV4-2 and TRBJ2-5, with TRBD2 identical over 11 bases. The germline gives CDR1 LGHNA, CDR2 YNFKEQ. The CDR3 length is 19 residues. V lost 1 base to trimming and J lost 5 bases; unmatched junction nucleotides: 15. The CDR3 protein is CASSQGDGVLAGGRETQYF. Written as DNA, the CDR3 is TGTGCCAGCAGCCAAGGCGACGGGGTCCTAGCGGGAGGAAGGGAGACCCAGTACTTC.

The chain links TRBV29-1 to TRBJ2-5; D not certain. The V end lost 3 bases, the J end lost 0 bases, and 11 bases lay between the germline ends. CDR1 and CDR2 (germline): SQVTM, ANQGSEA. The CDR3 is 14 residues long. The CDR3 loop reads CSVDLQKYQETQYF. CDR3 DNA: TGCAGCGTTGATTTGCAGAAGTACCAAGAGACCCAGTACTTC.

The chain is built from TRBV5-1 and TRBJ2-5; tentative D call: TRBD1 (5 bases). The CDR3 loop spans 15 amino acids. The V gene's germline CDR1 is SGHRS and CDR2 YFSETQ. Trimming took 0 bases from V and 5 from J, leaving 14 bases between them. CDR3 region: CASSLDLGQVETQYF. The CDR3 coding sequence is TGCGCCAGCAGCTTGGATCTGGGGCAGGTTGAGACCCAGTACTTC.

The chain recombines TRBV27 with TRBJ2-2; weak D call: TRBD1 (6 bases). Germline loops: CDR1 MNHEY, CDR2 SMNVEV (reference sequence). The CDR3 covers 16 residues. The V end was cut by 2 bases, the J end by 2 bases, with 12 bases between. CDR3 amino acids: CASSLGRGSNTGELFF. The CDR3 nucleotides are TGTGCCAGCAGTTTAGGCAGGGGATCAAACACCGGGGAGCTGTTTTTT.

CDR3 sequence reads: CASSYYYEQYF. CDR3 bases: TGTGCCAGCAGCTATTACTACGAGCAGTACTTC. The chain joins TRBV5-6 to TRBJ2-7; D remains unclear. The V end was cut by 3 bases, the J end by 3 bases, with 4 bases between. Germline V CDR1 and CDR2: SGHDT, YYEEEE. The CDR3 contains 11 residues.